One and the same sample provided the 10 T cell receptor beta chains below, sequenced in a study of blood T cells in healthy people across ages. The use of a sample-barcoded 5' primer and a J-beta primer mix characterized a second PCR of about 7 to 12 cycles. TCRdb redid the calling of the 5' RACE reads with MiXCR, one entry per CDR3 protein. Of roughly 700,000 distinct CDR3 sequences in the sample, just under 25% were seen once. These data also formed part of another study, on T cells of mothers and their children.

Material: blood. The receptor set was obtained from a boy younger than 18 in good health.

In this sample, this clonotype turned up once. The genes are TRBV12-3 or TRBV12-4 and TRBJ2-3, with D perhaps TRBD2 (6 bases). The V end lost 5 bases, the J end lost 8 bases, and 20 bases lay between the germline ends. The CDR3 spans 15 residues. The CDR3 is CASSPDPAGHSTQYF. The CDR3, as DNA: TGTGCCAGCAGTCCAGACCCAGCGGGCCATAGTACGCAGTATTTT.

The chain couples TRBV5-1 to TRBJ1-2, with unresolved D. The CDR3 sequence is 15 residues long. V was pared by 4 bases and J by 0 bases, with 13 bases between. CDR1 SGHRS and CDR2 YFSETQ come from the germline V gene. CDR3 residues: CASSRFRMSNYGYTF. As DNA, the CDR3 is TGCGCCAGCAGCAGATTTCGAATGTCTAACTATGGCTACACCTTC. The full variable domain, completed using reference TRBV5-1 and TRBJ1-2, is KAGVTQTPRYLIKTRGQQVTLSCSPISGHRSVSWYQQTPGQGLQFLFEYFSETQRNKGNFPGRFSGRQFSNSRSEMNVSTLELGDSALYLCASSRFRMSNYGYTFGSGTRLTVV.

The genes are TRBV2 and TRBJ2-5; unclear D gene. The DNA matches TRBJ2-1 better at its end, which makes the J call doubtful. The CDR3 is made up of 13 amino acids. Germline V gene lookup returns CDR1 SNHLY and CDR2 FYNNEI. CDR3: CASSKSVLDEQFF. The CDR3 nucleotides are TGTGCCAGCAGTAAAAGCGTCTTGGATGAGCAGTTCTTC.

This clonotype was counted between two and nine times. The chain combines TRBV10-3 with TRBJ2-3; 7 nucleotides agree with TRBD2. Germline CDR1 reads ENHRY; CDR2 reads SYGVKD. V trimming: 4 bases; J trimming: 2 bases; junction bases outside the gene matches: 12. The CDR3 sequence is 17 residues long. The CDR3 protein is CAISVPLRGVVTDTQYF. The CDR3 nucleotides read TGTGCCATCAGTGTCCCTCTTCGGGGGGTAGTCACAGATACGCAGTATTTT.

Comment on this clonotype: A read error is likely, as this CDR3 ends without the conserved phenylalanine or tryptophan. The rearrangement joins TRBV10-1 to TRBJ2-7, with 9 bases identical to TRBD1. Near its end, the DNA agrees better with TRBJ2-5, so the J call may be wrong. The CDR3 sequence is 16 residues long. Germline CDR1 is WNHNN and CDR2 is SYGVQD (reference sequence). The CDR3 protein is CASSSRGTGPQETQYL. The CDR3 nucleotides are TGCGCCAGCAGTTCCCGGGGGACAGGGCCGCAAGAGACCCAGTACCTC.

The V call is TRBV11-2, the J call TRBJ2-5, with D perhaps being TRBD1 or TRBD2 (5 bases each). The last part of the DNA fits TRBJ2-1 better; the J call may be wrong. The CDR3 contains 14 residues. Germline-derived CDR1 and CDR2 are SGHAT and FQNNGV. As DNA, the CDR3 is TGTGCCAGCAGCCCCAGAGGGGATGTCGATGAGCAGTTCTTC. Protein: CASSPRGDVDEQFF.

This clonotype was detected only a few times. This chain connects TRBV5-6 to TRBJ1-5; D is possibly TRBD1 (5 bases). V was pared by 0 bases and J by 2 bases, with 9 bases between. Per the germline V gene, CDR1 is SGHDT and CDR2 is YYEEEE. The CDR3 loop spans 15 amino acids. The chain's CDR3 is CASSLGLGGNQPQHF. CDR3 nucleotide sequence: TGTGCCAGCAGCTTGGGCCTGGGGGGCAATCAGCCCCAGCATTTT.

The V gene is TRBV3-1, the J gene TRBJ2-1; D gene unclear. Looked up from germline, CDR1 is LGHDT and CDR2 is YNNKEL (reference sequence). The V end lost 0 bases, the J end lost 0 bases, and 12 bases lay between the germline ends. CDR3 size: 17 residues. The CDR3 region is CASSQDEHASSYNEQFF. CDR3 sequence (DNA): TGTGCCAGCAGCCAAGATGAGCACGCGAGCTCCTACAATGAGCAGTTCTTC.

This clonotype was seen a handful of times. V and J are TRBV27 and TRBJ1-6; possible D gene TRBD1, 5 bases. The CDR3 sequence is 13 residues long. The germline V gene has CDR1 MNHEY and CDR2 SMNVEV (reference sequence). V lost 6 bases and J 7 bases, leaving 10 bases between the germline ends. The CDR3 nucleotides are TGTGCCAGCAGGCCGGGGGTCAATTCACCCCTCCACTTT. Protein product: CASRPGVNSPLHF.

The chain uses TRBV7-3 and TRBJ2-3; no definite D call. Between the trimmed V and J ends, which lost 3 bases and 0 bases, there was a span of 16 bases. This CDR3 is 17 amino acids long. Germline-derived CDR1 and CDR2 are SGHTA and FQGTGA. The CDR3 DNA follows: TGTGCCAGCAGCTTCTTCCCTACAGCGATTAGCACAGATACGCAGTATTTT. As protein: CASSFFPTAISTDTQYF.